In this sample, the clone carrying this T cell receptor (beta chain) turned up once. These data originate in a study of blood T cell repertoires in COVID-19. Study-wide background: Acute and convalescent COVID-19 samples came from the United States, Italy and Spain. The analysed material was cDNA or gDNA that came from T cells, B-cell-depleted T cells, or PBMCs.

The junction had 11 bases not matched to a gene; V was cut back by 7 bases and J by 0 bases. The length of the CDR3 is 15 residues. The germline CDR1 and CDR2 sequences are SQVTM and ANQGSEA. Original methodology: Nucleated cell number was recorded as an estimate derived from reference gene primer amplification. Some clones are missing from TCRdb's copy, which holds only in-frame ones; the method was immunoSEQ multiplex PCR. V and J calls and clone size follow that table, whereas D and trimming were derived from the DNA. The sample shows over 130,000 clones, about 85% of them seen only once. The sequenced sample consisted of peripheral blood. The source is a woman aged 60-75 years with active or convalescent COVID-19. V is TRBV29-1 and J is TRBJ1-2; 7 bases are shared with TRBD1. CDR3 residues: CSAWIPDRANYGYTF. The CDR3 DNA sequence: TGCAGCGCCTGGATACCCGACAGGGCTAACTATGGCTACACCTTC.